The next 8 T cell receptor beta chains were all read from a single sample in a study of identical twins. TCRdb independently ran MiXCR on the 5' RACE reads; one entry per CDR3 protein. The table includes about 890,000 distinct CDR3 sequences, 9% to 15% detected once. Another study also made use of these data, one on yellow fever vaccine responses in identical twins.

Sequencing was carried out using PBMCs. The receptors shown here come from a young woman in good health.

In its sample, this clonotype was seen many times. This chain links TRBV3-1 with TRBJ2-1, with TRBD2 identical over 14 bases. Germline-derived CDR1 and CDR2 are LGHDT and YNNKEL (reference sequence). The CDR3 contains 19 residues. J gave up 2 bases and V 5 bases, and 11 bases lay outside the gene matches. For the CDR3, the DNA is TGTGCCAGCAGCGTAGGACTAGCGGGGGGTTCAGTGGCCTACAATGAGCAGTTCTTC. Its protein is CASSVGLAGGSVAYNEQFF.

J is TRBJ2-1 and V is TRBV18; D is ambiguous. Per the germline V gene, CDR1 is KGHSH and CDR2 is LQKENI. Trimming stripped 4 bases from V and 2 bases from J, with 6 bases between. This CDR3 spans 13 amino acids. The CDR3 is CASSHPAYNEQFF. DNA of the CDR3: TGTGCCAGCTCACACCCAGCCTACAATGAGCAGTTCTTC.

Of note for this clonotype: This could be a read error, since a much larger clone is one nucleotide away. The rearrangement joins TRBV6-5 to TRBJ2-7, with 8 bases lining up with TRBD1. The CDR3 is 12 residues long. In germline, CDR1 is MNHEY, CDR2 SVGAGI. Losses at the gene ends were 4 bases for V and 5 bases for J; bases not matched to a gene: 1. Here the CDR3 reads CASSLQGDEQYF. In DNA form, the CDR3 reads TGTGCCAGCAGTTTACAGGGGGACGAGCAGTACTTC.

This clonotype showed up just a few times. The chain links TRBV12-3 or TRBV12-4 to TRBJ2-3; D might be TRBD1 (6 bases). V lost 7 bases and J 1 base, leaving 12 bases between the germline ends. The CDR3 totals 14 residues. The CDR3 loop is CASTRDTRTDTQYF. The CDR3 bases are TGTGCCAGCACCCGGGACACCCGCACAGATACGCAGTATTTT.

This clonotype has just one count. The rearrangement uses TRBV29-1 and TRBJ2-1; D gene unclear. This CDR3 has 13 residues. CDR1 and CDR2 from the germline V gene are SQVTM and ANQGSEA. Trimming shortened V by 5 bases and J by 5 bases, and 13 bases separated the two germline ends. The CDR3 DNA sequence: TGCAGCGTTCATGTAGACCGTAACAATGAGCAGTTCTTC. Translation: CSVHVDRNNEQFF.

V gene TRBV5-1 combines with J gene TRBJ2-1; D not resolved. This CDR3 contains 14 residues. Germline CDR1 reads SGHRS; CDR2 reads YFSETQ. V was pared by 4 bases and J by 8 bases, with 16 bases between. CDR3 nucleotide sequence: TGCGCCAGCAGCCCACTGGGTTCTTTCGATGAGCAGTTCTTC. Translating gives CASSPLGSFDEQFF.

The table lists this clonotype with many counts. The J gene is TRBJ1-2, the V gene TRBV10-2; TRBD1 agrees at 7 bases. This CDR3 is 14 amino acids long. J gave up 4 bases and V 6 bases, and 8 bases lay outside the gene matches. The germline CDR1 and CDR2 sequences are WSHSY and SAAADI. This CDR3 is CASSQDRSIYGYTF. Here the CDR3 DNA reads TGCGCCAGCAGCCAGGACAGGTCCATCTATGGCTACACCTTC.

This clonotype was detected only once. The gene calls are TRBV14 and TRBJ2-7; D remains ambiguous. Germline-derived CDR1 and CDR2 are SGHDN and FVKESK. CDR3 length: 13 amino acids. V lost 2 bases, J lost 2 bases, and 7 bases lay in between. In DNA, the CDR3 is TGTGCCAGCAGCCAACTACCGACCTACGAGCAGTACTTC. This gives the protein CASSQLPTYEQYF. The variable domain in full, with the rest retrieved from reference TRBV14 and TRBJ2-7, is EAGVTQFPSHSVIEKGQTVTLRCDPISGHDNLYWYRRVMGKEIKFLLHFVKESKQDESGMPNNRFLAERTGGTYSTLKVQPAELEDSGVYFCASSQLPTYEQYFGPGTRLTVT.